A selection of T cell receptor beta chains follows, all from one sample in a study of spatial heterogeneity in lung cancer. Using its own MiXCR run on the 5' RACE reads, TCRdb lists one record per CDR3 protein. The table records over 8,000 distinct CDR3 sequences, around 5.6% of them present only once. The sample here was normal lung tissue next to the tumor, taken at surgery. These receptors all come from a male donor with early-stage non-small cell lung cancer. Both conserved end residues are part of each CDR3. A D gene is named only where the DNA matches it firmly. Clone size is stated in some rows and not others, as once, few, many or a class when expanded.

abundance	v_gene	d_gene	j_gene	CDR3aa	CDR3nt
many	TRBV6-6	NA	TRBJ1-1	CASSYSGRNTEAFF	TGTGCCAGCAGTTACTCAGGGAGGAACACTGAAGCTTTCTTT
medium-sized	TRBV7-3	NA	TRBJ1-1	CASSWTTNTEAFF	TGTGCCAGCAGCTGGACAACGAACACTGAAGCTTTCTTT
many	TRBV3-1	NA	TRBJ2-7	CASREGGTTEEQYF	TGTGCCAGCAGGGAGGGCGGGACGACTGAAGAGCAGTACTTC
NA	TRBV20-1	TRBD2	TRBJ2-1	CSARASGRDEQFF	TGCAGTGCTAGAGCTAGCGGGAGAGATGAGCAGTTCTTC
many	TRBV6-1	NA	TRBJ1-1	CASSEAPADGTEAFF	TGTGCCAGCAGTGAAGCGCCGGCCGATGGTACTGAAGCTTTCTTT
medium-sized	TRBV7-2	NA	TRBJ1-5	CASSLWKDQPQHF	TGTGCCAGCAGCTTATGGAAGGATCAGCCCCAGCATTTT
many	TRBV6-2/TRBV6-3	NA	TRBJ1-4	CASSAPPALDEKLFF	TGTGCCAGCAGTGCCCCGCCGGCGCTCGATGAAAAACTGTTTTTT
many	TRBV10-2	TRBD2	TRBJ2-1	CASSPSGSGNEQFF	TGCGCCAGCAGTCCTAGCGGGAGCGGGAATGAGCAGTTCTTC
medium-sized	TRBV27	NA	TRBJ2-2	CASSSMTETPAGELFF	TGTGCCAGCAGTTCAATGACCGAAACCCCTGCCGGGGAGCTGTTTTTT
NA	TRBV12-3/TRBV12-4	TRBD1	TRBJ1-2	CASSTGVFGYTF	TGTGCCAGCAGCACAGGGGTTTTTGGCTACACCTTC
many	TRBV7-2	NA	TRBJ2-7	CASSSEPGTHYGDYEQYF	TGTGCCAGCAGCTCAGAACCCGGGACGCATTATGGGGACTACGAGCAGTACTTC
few	TRBV28	TRBD1	TRBJ1-1	CASSLRQGETEAFF	TGTGCCAGCAGTTTGAGACAGGGTGAAACTGAAGCTTTCTTT
many	TRBV4-3	NA	TRBJ2-7	CASSQLGGTYEQYF	TGCGCCAGCAGCCAACTTGGGGGAACCTACGAGCAGTACTTC
medium-sized	TRBV6-6	TRBD2	TRBJ2-1	CASKGGSGNEQFF	TGTGCCAGCAAGGGCGGGAGTGGAAATGAGCAGTTCTTC
many	TRBV6-5	NA	TRBJ2-7	CASSSSMEYEQYF	TGTGCCAGCAGTTCGTCCATGGAGTACGAGCAGTACTTC
many	TRBV28	NA	TRBJ1-5	CASSFSSNQPQHF	TGTGCCAGCAGTTTCTCCAGCAATCAGCCCCAGCATTTT
medium-sized	TRBV20-1	NA	TRBJ2-5	CSAQHQETQYF	TGCAGCGCTCAACACCAAGAGACCCAGTACTTC
many	TRBV20-1	NA	TRBJ2-7	CSARAGARYEQYF	TGCAGTGCTAGAGCGGGAGCGCGTTACGAGCAGTACTTC
many	TRBV2	NA	TRBJ2-2	CASGRSGGELFF	TGTGCCAGCGGTAGGAGCGGCGGGGAGCTGTTTTTT